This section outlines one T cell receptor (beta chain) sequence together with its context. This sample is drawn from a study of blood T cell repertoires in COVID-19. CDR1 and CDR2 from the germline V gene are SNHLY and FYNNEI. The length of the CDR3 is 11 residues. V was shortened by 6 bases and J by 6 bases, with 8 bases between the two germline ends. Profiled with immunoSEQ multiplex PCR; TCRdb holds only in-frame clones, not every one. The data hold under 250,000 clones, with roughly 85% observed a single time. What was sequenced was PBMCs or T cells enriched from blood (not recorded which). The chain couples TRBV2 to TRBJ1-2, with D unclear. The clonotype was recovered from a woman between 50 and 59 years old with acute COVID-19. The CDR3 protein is CASSFTDGYTF. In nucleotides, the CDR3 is TGTGCCAGCAGCTTCACAGATGGCTACACCTTC.